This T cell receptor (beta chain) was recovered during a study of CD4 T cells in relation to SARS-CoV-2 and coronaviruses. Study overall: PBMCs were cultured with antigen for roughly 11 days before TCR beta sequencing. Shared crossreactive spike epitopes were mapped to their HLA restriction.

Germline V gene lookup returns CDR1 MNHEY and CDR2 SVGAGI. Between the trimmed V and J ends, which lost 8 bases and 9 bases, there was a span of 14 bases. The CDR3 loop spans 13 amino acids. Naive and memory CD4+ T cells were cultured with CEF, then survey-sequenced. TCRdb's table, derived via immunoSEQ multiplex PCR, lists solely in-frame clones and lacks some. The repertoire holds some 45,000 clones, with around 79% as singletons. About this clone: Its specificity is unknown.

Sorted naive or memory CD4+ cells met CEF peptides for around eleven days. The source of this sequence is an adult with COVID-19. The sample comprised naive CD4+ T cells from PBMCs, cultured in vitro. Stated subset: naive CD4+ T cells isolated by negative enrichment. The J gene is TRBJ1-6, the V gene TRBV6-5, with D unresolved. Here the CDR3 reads CASRRGNSSPLHF. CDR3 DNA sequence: TGTGCCAGCCGGAGAGGCAACTCTTCACCCCTCCACTTT.